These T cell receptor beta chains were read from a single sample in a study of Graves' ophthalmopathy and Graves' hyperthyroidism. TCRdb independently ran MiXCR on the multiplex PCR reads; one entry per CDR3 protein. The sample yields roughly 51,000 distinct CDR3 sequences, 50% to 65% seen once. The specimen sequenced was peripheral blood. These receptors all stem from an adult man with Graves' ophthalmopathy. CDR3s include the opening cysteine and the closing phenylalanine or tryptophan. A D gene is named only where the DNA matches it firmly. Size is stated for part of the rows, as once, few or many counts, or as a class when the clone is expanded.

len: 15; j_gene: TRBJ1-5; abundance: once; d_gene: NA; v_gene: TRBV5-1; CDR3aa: CASSLGQRDNQPQHF; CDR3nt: TGCGCCAGCAGCTTGGGACAGCGGGATAATCAGCCCCAGCATTTT
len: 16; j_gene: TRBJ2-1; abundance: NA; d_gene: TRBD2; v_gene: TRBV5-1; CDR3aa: CASSRFLAGFYNEQFF; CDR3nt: TGCGCCAGCAGTCGGTTTCTAGCGGGGTTCTACAATGAGCAGTTCTTC
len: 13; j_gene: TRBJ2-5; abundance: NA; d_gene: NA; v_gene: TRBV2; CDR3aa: CASRDRSNQPQYF; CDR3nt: TGTGCCAGCAGAGACAGAAGCAATCAGCCCCAGTACTTC
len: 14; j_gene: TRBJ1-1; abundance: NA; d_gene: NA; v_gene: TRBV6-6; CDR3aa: CASSYFVSGVEAFF; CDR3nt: TGTGCCAGCAGTTACTTCGTCTCCGGGGTTGAAGCTTTCTTT
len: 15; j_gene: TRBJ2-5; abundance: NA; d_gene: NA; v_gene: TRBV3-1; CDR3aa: CASSQDMAVQETQYF; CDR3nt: TGTGCCAGCAGCCAAGACATGGCAGTCCAAGAAACCCAGTACTTC
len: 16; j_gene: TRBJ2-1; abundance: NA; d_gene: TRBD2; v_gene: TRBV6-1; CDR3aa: CASSEARLAGVNEQFF; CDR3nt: TGTGCCAGCAGTGAAGCGCGACTAGCGGGAGTGAATGAGCAGTTCTTC
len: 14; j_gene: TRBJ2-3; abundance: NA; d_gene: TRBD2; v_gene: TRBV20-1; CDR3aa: CSASFSGGTDTQYF; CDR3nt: TGCAGTGCTAGTTTCAGCGGGGGCACAGATACGCAGTATTTT
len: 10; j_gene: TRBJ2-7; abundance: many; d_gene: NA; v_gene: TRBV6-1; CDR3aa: CASRGTEQYF; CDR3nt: TGTGCCAGCAGGGGGACAGAGCAGTACTTC
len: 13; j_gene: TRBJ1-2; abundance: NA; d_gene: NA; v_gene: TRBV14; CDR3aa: CASSIGTNYGYTF; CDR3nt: TGTGCCAGTAGTATAGGGACAAACTATGGCTACACCTTC
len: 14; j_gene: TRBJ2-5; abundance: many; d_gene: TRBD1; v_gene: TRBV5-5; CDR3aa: CASSLGQGIETQYF; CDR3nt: TGTGCCAGCAGCTTGGGACAGGGTATCGAGACCCAGTACTTC
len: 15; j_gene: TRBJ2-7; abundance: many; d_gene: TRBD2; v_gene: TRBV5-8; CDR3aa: CATPVSGGRVYEQYF; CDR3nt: TGTGCCACCCCAGTCTCGGGGGGGCGTGTTTACGAGCAGTACTTC
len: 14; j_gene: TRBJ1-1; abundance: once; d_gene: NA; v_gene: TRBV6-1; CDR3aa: CASSEEEGDTEAFF; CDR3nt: TGTGCCAGCAGTGAAGAGGAGGGGGACACTGAAGCTTTCTTT
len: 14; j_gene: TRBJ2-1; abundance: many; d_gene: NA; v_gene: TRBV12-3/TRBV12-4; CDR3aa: CASSPDRRDNEQFF; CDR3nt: TGTGCCAGCAGTCCCGACAGGAGAGACAATGAGCAGTTCTTC
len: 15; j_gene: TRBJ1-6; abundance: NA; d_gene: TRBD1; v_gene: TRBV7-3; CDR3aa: CASPPGQGFNSPLHF; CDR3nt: TGTGCCAGCCCTCCGGGACAGGGTTTTAATTCACCCCTCCACTTT
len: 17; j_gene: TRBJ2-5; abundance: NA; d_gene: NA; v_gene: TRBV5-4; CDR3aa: CASSFGGRNTGGETQYF; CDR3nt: TGTGCCAGCAGCTTCGGGGGAAGAAACACCGGGGGAGAGACCCAGTACTTC
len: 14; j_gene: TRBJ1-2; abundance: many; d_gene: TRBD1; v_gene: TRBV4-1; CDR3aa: CASSHLGRGRGYTF; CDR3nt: TGCGCCAGCAGCCATCTGGGGAGGGGGCGAGGCTACACCTTC
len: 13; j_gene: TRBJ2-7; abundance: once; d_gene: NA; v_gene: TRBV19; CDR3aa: CASSPRGDLEQYF; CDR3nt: TGTGCCAGTAGTCCTCGAGGGGATTTGGAGCAGTACTTC
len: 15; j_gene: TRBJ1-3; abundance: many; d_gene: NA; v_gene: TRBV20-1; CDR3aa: CSARELGSYGNTIYF; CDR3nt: TGCAGTGCTAGAGAGTTGGGGTCCTATGGAAACACCATATATTTT
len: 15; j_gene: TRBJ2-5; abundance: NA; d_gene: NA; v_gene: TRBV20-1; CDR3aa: CSANPGTEYQETQYF; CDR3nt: TGCAGTGCCAACCCCGGGACGGAATACCAAGAGACCCAGTACTTC
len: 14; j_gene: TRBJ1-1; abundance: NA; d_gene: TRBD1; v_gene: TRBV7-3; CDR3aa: CASSLGTGVTEAFF; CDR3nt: TGTGCCAGCAGCTTGGGGACAGGGGTCACTGAAGCTTTCTTT
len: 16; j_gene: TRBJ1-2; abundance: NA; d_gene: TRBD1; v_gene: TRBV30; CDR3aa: CAWSATGGARTYGYTF; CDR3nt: TGTGCCTGGAGTGCGACAGGGGGCGCCCGGACCTATGGCTACACCTTC
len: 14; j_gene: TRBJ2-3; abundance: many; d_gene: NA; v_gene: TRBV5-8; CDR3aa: CASSRLGPADTQYF; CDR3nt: TGTGCCAGCAGCCGCCTGGGACCGGCGGATACGCAGTATTTT
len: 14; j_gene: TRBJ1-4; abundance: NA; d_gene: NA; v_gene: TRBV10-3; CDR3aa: CASRYMGTNEKLFF; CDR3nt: TGTGCCAGCAGGTACATGGGGACTAATGAAAAACTGTTTTTT
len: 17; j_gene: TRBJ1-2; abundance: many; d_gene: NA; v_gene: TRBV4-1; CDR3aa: CASSHANRDMSHYGYTF; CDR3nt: TGCGCCAGCAGCCATGCCAACAGGGATATGTCCCACTATGGCTACACCTTC
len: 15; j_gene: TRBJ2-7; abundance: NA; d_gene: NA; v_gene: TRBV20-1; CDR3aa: CSASSGQGGSYEQYF; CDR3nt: TGCAGTGCCTCCAGCGGCCAGGGGGGGTCCTACGAGCAGTACTTC
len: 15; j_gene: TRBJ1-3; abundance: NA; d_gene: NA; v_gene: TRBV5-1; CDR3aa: CASSFGGNAGNTIYF; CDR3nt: TGCGCCAGCAGCTTCGGCGGCAATGCTGGAAACACCATATATTTT
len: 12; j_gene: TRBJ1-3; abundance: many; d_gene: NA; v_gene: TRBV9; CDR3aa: CACSVGTDTIYF; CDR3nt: TGTGCCTGCAGCGTAGGAACGGACACCATATATTTT
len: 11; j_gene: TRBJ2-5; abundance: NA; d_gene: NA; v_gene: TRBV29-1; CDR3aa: CCVMEWETQYF; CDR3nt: TGCTGCGTGATGGAGTGGGAAACCCAGTACTTC
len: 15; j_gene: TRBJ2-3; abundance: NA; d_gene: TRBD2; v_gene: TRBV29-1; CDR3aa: CSVEIAGVGTDTQYF; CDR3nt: TGCAGCGTTGAAATAGCGGGAGTCGGCACAGATACGCAGTATTTT
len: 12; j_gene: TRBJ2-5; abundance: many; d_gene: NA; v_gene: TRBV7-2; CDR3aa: CASSSNQETQYF; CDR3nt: TGTGCCAGCAGCTCAAACCAAGAGACCCAGTACTTC
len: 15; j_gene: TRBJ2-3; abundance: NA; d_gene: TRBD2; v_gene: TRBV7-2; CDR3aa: CASSFSSGGTGTQYF; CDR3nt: TGTGCCAGCAGCTTTTCTAGCGGCGGCACAGGTACGCAGTATTTT
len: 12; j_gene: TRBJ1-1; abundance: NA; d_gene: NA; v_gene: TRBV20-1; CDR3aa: CSASRTDTEAFF; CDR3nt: TGCAGTGCTAGCCGGACAGACACTGAAGCTTTCTTT
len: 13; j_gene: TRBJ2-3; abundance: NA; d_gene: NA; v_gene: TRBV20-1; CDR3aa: CSVSGTIHNEQYF; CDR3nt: TGCAGCGTTTCCGGGACGATACACAATGAGCAGTATTTT
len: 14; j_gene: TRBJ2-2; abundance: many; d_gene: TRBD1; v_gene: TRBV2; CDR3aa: CASDDRDDTGELFF; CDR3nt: TGTGCCAGCGACGACAGGGATGACACCGGGGAGCTGTTTTTT
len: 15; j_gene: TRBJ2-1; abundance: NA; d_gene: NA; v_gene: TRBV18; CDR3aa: CASATGGSSYKEQFF; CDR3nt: TGTGCCAGCGCGACTGGGGGGAGCTCCTACAAGGAGCAGTTCTTC
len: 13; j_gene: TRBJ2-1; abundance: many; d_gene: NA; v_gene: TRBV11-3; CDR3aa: CASSSGNLREQFF; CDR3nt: TGTGCCAGCAGCTCTGGGAACCTAAGGGAGCAGTTCTTC
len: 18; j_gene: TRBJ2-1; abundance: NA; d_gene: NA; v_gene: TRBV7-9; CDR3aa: CASSPLSWRVSSYNEQFF; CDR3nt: TGTGCCAGCAGCCCACTATCGTGGAGGGTTAGCTCCTACAATGAGCAGTTCTTC
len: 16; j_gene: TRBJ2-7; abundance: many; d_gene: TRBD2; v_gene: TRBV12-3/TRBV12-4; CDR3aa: CASSFPIAGVGYEQYF; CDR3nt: TGTGCCAGCAGTTTTCCTATCGCGGGAGTGGGCTACGAGCAGTACTTC
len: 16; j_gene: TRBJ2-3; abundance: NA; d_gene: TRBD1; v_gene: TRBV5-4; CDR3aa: CASSWETGGSTDTQYF; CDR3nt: TGTGCCAGCAGCTGGGAAACAGGGGGCAGCACAGATACGCAGTATTTT
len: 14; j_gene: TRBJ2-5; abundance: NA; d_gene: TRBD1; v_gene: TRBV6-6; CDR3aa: CASGPGTGVETQYF; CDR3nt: TGTGCCAGCGGTCCCGGGACAGGGGTAGAGACCCAGTACTTC
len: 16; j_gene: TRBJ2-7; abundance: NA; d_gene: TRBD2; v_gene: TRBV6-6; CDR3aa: CASRPTATSGHYEQYF; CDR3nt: TGTGCCAGCAGGCCGACAGCAACTAGCGGACACTACGAGCAGTACTTC
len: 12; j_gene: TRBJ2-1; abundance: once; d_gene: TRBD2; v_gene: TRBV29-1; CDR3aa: CSVSGGYNEQFF; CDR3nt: TGCAGCGTTAGCGGGGGTTACAATGAGCAGTTCTTC
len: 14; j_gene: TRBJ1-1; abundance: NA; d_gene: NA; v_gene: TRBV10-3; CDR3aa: CAITNSPRVAEAFF; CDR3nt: TGTGCCATCACCAACTCGCCAAGGGTGGCTGAAGCTTTCTTT
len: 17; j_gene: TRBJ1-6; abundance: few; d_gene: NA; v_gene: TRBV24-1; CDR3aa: CATSAHTRQVGDSPLHF; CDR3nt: TGTGCCACCAGTGCCCACACCCGACAGGTTGGAGATTCACCCCTCCACTTT
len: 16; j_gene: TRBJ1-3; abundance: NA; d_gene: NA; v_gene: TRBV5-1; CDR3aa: CASSWTSGGNGNTIYF; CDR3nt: TGCGCCAGCAGCTGGACTAGCGGGGGTAATGGAAACACCATATATTTT
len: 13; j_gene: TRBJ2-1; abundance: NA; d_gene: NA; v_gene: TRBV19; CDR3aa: CASSRGHGNEQFF; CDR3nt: TGTGCCAGTAGTAGGGGACACGGCAATGAGCAGTTCTTC
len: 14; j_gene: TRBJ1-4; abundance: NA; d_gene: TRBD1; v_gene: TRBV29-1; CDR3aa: CSVAPTGAGEKLFF; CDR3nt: TGCAGCGTTGCCCCTACAGGGGCGGGAGAAAAACTGTTTTTT
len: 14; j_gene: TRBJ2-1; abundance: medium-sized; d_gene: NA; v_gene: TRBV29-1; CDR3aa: CSVGLGGPNNEQFF; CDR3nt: TGCAGCGTCGGCCTCGGGGGGCCCAACAATGAGCAGTTCTTC
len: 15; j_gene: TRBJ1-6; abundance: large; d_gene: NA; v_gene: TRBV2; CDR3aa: CASSVQGTNNSPLHF; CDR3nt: TGTGCCAGCAGTGTTCAGGGGACGAATAATTCACCCCTCCACTTT
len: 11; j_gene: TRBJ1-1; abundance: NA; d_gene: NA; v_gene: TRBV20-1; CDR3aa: CSARGNTEAFF; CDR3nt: TGCAGTGCTAGAGGGAACACAGAAGCTTTCTTT
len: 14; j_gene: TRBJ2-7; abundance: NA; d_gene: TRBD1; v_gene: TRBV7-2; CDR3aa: CASSLVGTGLGQYF; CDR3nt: TGTGCCAGCAGCTTAGTGGGGACAGGGTTAGGGCAGTACTTC
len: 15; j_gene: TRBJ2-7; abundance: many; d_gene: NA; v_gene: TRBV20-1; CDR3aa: CSARDLSRENYEQYF; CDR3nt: TGCAGTGCTAGAGATTTAAGCAGGGAAAACTACGAGCAGTACTTC
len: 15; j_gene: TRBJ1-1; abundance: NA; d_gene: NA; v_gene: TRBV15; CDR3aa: CAASSSGPGNTEAFF; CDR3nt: TGTGCCGCCAGCAGTTCGGGACCGGGGAACACTGAAGCTTTCTTT
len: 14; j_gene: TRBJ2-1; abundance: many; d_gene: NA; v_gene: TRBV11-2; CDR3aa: CASSSRTHYNEQFF; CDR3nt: TGTGCCAGCAGCTCCCGGACACACTACAATGAGCAGTTCTTC
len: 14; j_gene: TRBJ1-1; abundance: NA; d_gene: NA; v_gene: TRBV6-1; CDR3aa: CASIGGAGATEAFF; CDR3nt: TGTGCCAGCATTGGGGGGGCAGGGGCCACTGAAGCTTTCTTT